Listed below are T cell receptor beta chains from one sample, sequenced in a study of spatial heterogeneity in lung cancer. TCRdb reprocessed the 5' RACE reads via MiXCR and lists one record per CDR3 protein. The data hold about 6,000 distinct CDR3 sequences, with 14% observed a single time. Sequencing was performed on lung tumor tissue, taken at surgery. The receptors shown here come from a male donor with early-stage non-small cell lung cancer. Both conserved end residues are part of each CDR3. D genes are given only for firm matches. Size is omitted from some rows. Given values are once, few, many or a class for expanded clones.

J: TRBJ1-1; size: medium-sized; length: 13; D: NA; V: TRBV24-1; CDR3: CATSPRQNTEAFF; DNA: TGTGCCACCAGTCCGAGGCAGAACACTGAAGCTTTCTTT
J: TRBJ1-1; size: NA; length: 14; D: NA; V: TRBV20-1; CDR3: CSAEVRGVSTEAFF; DNA: TGCAGTGCAGAAGTTAGGGGAGTTTCCACTGAAGCTTTCTTT
J: TRBJ2-1; size: NA; length: 22; D: TRBD2; V: TRBV4-2; CDR3: CASSQGRLAGGFRLSSYNEQFF; DNA: TGTGCCAGCAGCCAAGGTAGACTAGCGGGGGGTTTCAGATTGAGCTCCTACAATGAGCAGTTCTTC
J: TRBJ2-5; size: medium-sized; length: 13; D: NA; V: TRBV7-2; CDR3: CASSPAGWKTQYF; DNA: TGTGCCAGCAGCCCCGCGGGTTGGAAGACCCAGTACTTC
J: TRBJ2-2; size: many; length: 14; D: TRBD2; V: TRBV11-1; CDR3: CASSHSGGTGELFF; DNA: TGTGCCAGCAGCCATAGCGGGGGCACCGGGGAGCTGTTTTTT
J: TRBJ1-6; size: medium-sized; length: 15; D: NA; V: TRBV28; CDR3: CASSSFRGGRSPLHF; DNA: TGTGCCAGCAGTTCTTTCCGTGGCGGACGATCACCCCTCCACTTT
J: TRBJ1-2; size: many; length: 11; D: NA; V: TRBV10-3; CDR3: CAVRVNYGYTF; DNA: TGTGCCGTCAGGGTTAACTATGGCTACACCTTC
J: TRBJ2-2; size: NA; length: 14; D: NA; V: TRBV5-4; CDR3: CASSPGVVPGELFF; DNA: TGTGCCAGCAGTCCCGGGGTAGTCCCCGGGGAGCTGTTTTTT
J: TRBJ1-2; size: many; length: 16; D: NA; V: TRBV20-1; CDR3: CSAGAVGAGSNYGYTF; DNA: TGCAGTGCCGGCGCGGTTGGGGCAGGATCTAACTATGGCTACACCTTC
J: TRBJ2-7; size: many; length: 17; D: TRBD2; V: TRBV2; CDR3: CASSEAVAGGGFYEQYF; DNA: TGTGCCAGCAGTGAAGCGGTAGCGGGAGGGGGCTTCTACGAGCAGTACTTC
J: TRBJ2-2; size: large; length: 13; D: TRBD1; V: TRBV10-3; CDR3: CAIGTGNTGELFF; DNA: TGTGCCATCGGGACAGGGAACACCGGGGAGCTGTTTTTT
J: TRBJ2-2; size: many; length: 16; D: TRBD2; V: TRBV6-2/TRBV6-3; CDR3: CASSGGLAGAPGELFF; DNA: TGTGCCAGCAGCGGAGGACTAGCGGGAGCCCCCGGGGAGCTGTTTTTT
J: TRBJ2-1; size: medium-sized; length: 15; D: NA; V: TRBV28; CDR3: CASSPGGASYNEQFF; DNA: TGTGCCAGCAGTCCTGGGGGCGCCTCCTACAATGAGCAGTTCTTC
J: TRBJ1-6; size: many; length: 14; D: TRBD1; V: TRBV10-3; CDR3: CAISRDRDNSPLHF; DNA: TGTGCCATCAGTAGAGACAGGGATAATTCACCCCTCCACTTT
J: TRBJ1-5; size: many; length: 14; D: NA; V: TRBV6-1; CDR3: CASSWQEDNQPQHF; DNA: TGTGCCAGCAGTTGGCAGGAGGATAATCAGCCCCAGCATTTT
J: TRBJ2-1; size: medium-sized; length: 15; D: TRBD2; V: TRBV27; CDR3: CASSPQASGSNEQFF; DNA: TGTGCCAGCAGTCCCCAGGCTAGCGGGAGCAATGAGCAGTTCTTC
J: TRBJ1-4; size: many; length: 15; D: TRBD1; V: TRBV7-3; CDR3: CASSLTGGWGEKLFF; DNA: TGTGCCAGCAGCTTAACAGGGGGCTGGGGCGAAAAACTGTTTTTT
J: TRBJ2-1; size: NA; length: 12; D: NA; V: TRBV19; CDR3: CASSIGVVEQFF; DNA: TGTGCCAGTAGTATTGGGGTGGTCGAGCAGTTCTTC
J: TRBJ2-3; size: medium-sized; length: 15; D: NA; V: TRBV20-1; CDR3: CSALVRPSSRDTQYF; DNA: TGCAGTGCACTGGTGCGCCCGAGTAGTAGGGATACGCAGTATTTT
J: TRBJ1-2; size: medium-sized; length: 14; D: TRBD1; V: TRBV13; CDR3: CASSSYRGVGGYTF; DNA: TGTGCCAGCAGCTCTTACAGGGGAGTGGGAGGCTACACCTTC
J: TRBJ2-1; size: medium-sized; length: 11; D: TRBD2; V: TRBV7-2; CDR3: CASSLAGPGFF; DNA: TGTGCCAGCAGTCTAGCGGGCCCGGGGTTCTTC
J: TRBJ2-2; size: many; length: 18; D: NA; V: TRBV10-3; CDR3: CAISDHGQGRRNTGELFF; DNA: TGTGCCATCAGTGATCACGGACAAGGGCGGCGGAACACCGGGGAGCTGTTTTTT
J: TRBJ2-1; size: medium-sized; length: 16; D: NA; V: TRBV6-6; CDR3: CASSYSGSPPYNEQFF; DNA: TGTGCCAGCAGTTACTCGGGCTCCCCCCCTTACAATGAGCAGTTCTTC
J: TRBJ1-2; size: medium-sized; length: 13; D: TRBD1; V: TRBV29-1; CDR3: CSVSDRGNSGYTF; DNA: TGCAGCGTTTCGGACAGGGGGAATTCTGGCTACACCTTC
J: TRBJ1-2; size: many; length: 13; D: NA; V: TRBV12-3/TRBV12-4; CDR3: CASRPSGGYGYTF; DNA: TGTGCCAGCAGACCATCCGGCGGCTATGGCTACACCTTC
J: TRBJ2-2; size: medium-sized; length: 18; D: NA; V: TRBV4-2; CDR3: CASSQHTGVDLRTGELFF; DNA: TGTGCCAGCAGCCAACACACCGGGGTGGACCTCAGGACCGGGGAGCTGTTTTTT
J: TRBJ2-1; size: medium-sized; length: 16; D: TRBD2; V: TRBV5-1; CDR3: CASSLVSPSGSTEQFF; DNA: TGCGCCAGCAGCTTGGTGTCTCCTAGCGGGAGCACTGAGCAGTTCTTC
J: TRBJ2-3; size: many; length: 15; D: TRBD2; V: TRBV12-3/TRBV12-4; CDR3: CASSLTAGDTDTQYF; DNA: TGTGCCAGCAGTTTAACAGCGGGAGACACAGATACGCAGTATTTT
J: TRBJ2-1; size: medium-sized; length: 20; D: NA; V: TRBV5-1; CDR3: CASSLEPSGGPPLQFNEQFF; DNA: TGCGCCAGCAGCTTGGAACCTTCGGGGGGCCCACCGCTTCAATTTAATGAGCAGTTCTTC
J: TRBJ2-7; size: many; length: 14; D: TRBD2; V: TRBV20-1; CDR3: CSGTSGSISYEQYF; DNA: TGCAGTGGGACTAGCGGGAGTATAAGCTACGAGCAGTACTTC
J: TRBJ2-3; size: NA; length: 16; D: TRBD2; V: TRBV6-4; CDR3: CASSEASGGATDTQYF; DNA: TGTGCCAGCAGTGAGGCTAGCGGGGGGGCCACAGATACGCAGTATTTT
J: TRBJ2-7; size: NA; length: 15; D: NA; V: TRBV6-5; CDR3: CASSYSTGPSYEQYF; DNA: TGTGCCAGCAGTTACTCGACAGGCCCGTCTTACGAGCAGTACTTC
J: TRBJ1-4; size: NA; length: 15; D: NA; V: TRBV5-5; CDR3: CASRLWDATNEKLFF; DNA: TGTGCCAGCAGGTTATGGGACGCAACTAATGAAAAACTGTTTTTT
J: TRBJ1-5; size: many; length: 15; D: NA; V: TRBV28; CDR3: CASTYQRLLNQPQHF; DNA: TGTGCCAGCACCTACCAAAGGTTGCTCAATCAGCCCCAGCATTTT
J: TRBJ2-3; size: NA; length: 13; D: NA; V: TRBV29-1; CDR3: CSVEDLEFSAQYF; DNA: TGCAGCGTTGAAGATTTAGAGTTTAGCGCGCAGTATTTT
J: TRBJ1-1; size: medium-sized; length: 13; D: NA; V: TRBV29-1; CDR3: CSAQIGQNTEAFF; DNA: TGCAGCGCCCAAATCGGACAGAACACTGAAGCTTTCTTT
J: TRBJ1-1; size: NA; length: 15; D: NA; V: TRBV12-3/TRBV12-4; CDR3: CAQAGSFPSNTEAFF; DNA: TGTGCCCAAGCAGGTTCCTTCCCCAGCAACACTGAAGCTTTCTTT
J: TRBJ2-3; size: NA; length: 15; D: TRBD2; V: TRBV7-2; CDR3: CASSPLAGGTDTQYF; DNA: TGTGCCAGCAGCCCATTAGCGGGGGGCACAGATACGCAGTATTTT
J: TRBJ2-7; size: NA; length: 13; D: NA; V: TRBV28; CDR3: CASSPPVGYEQYF; DNA: TGTGCCAGCAGTCCCCCGGTTGGCTACGAGCAGTACTTC
J: TRBJ2-3; size: medium-sized; length: 16; D: NA; V: TRBV12-3/TRBV12-4; CDR3: CASSSLRLGVTDTQYF; DNA: TGTGCCAGCAGTTCCTTACGCCTAGGGGTCACAGATACGCAGTATTTT
J: TRBJ2-1; size: medium-sized; length: 15; D: TRBD2; V: TRBV20-1; CDR3: CSARDTSGHYNEQFF; DNA: TGCAGTGCGAGAGACACTAGCGGACACTACAATGAGCAGTTCTTC